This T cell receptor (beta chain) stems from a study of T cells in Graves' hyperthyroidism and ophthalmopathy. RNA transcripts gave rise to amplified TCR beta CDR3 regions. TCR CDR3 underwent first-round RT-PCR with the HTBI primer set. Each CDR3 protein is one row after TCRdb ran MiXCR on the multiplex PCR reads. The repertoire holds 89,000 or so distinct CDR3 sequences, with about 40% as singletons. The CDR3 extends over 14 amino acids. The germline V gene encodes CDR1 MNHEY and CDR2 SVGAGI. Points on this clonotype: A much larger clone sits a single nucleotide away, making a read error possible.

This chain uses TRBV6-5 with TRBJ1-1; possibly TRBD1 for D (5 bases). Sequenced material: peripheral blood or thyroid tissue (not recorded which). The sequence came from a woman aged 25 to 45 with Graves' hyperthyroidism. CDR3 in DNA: TGTGCCAGCAGTTACAGGGGTTATGGCACTGAAGCTTCCTTT. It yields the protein CASSYRGYGTEASF.